Following are 8 T cell receptor beta chains from one sample sequenced in a study of shared clonotypes between healthy human individuals. The method was immunoSEQ multiplex PCR; TCRdb's version includes in-frame clones alone and lacks a portion of them. The table has nearly 600,000 clones, less than 97% seen once. CD45RO-negative cells were positively selected for CCR7, leaving out terminally differentiated effector memory CD45RA+ cells. Specimen: naive CD8+ T cells sorted from blood. All receptors derive from a woman aged 25-40 years in good health.

The chain recombines TRBV19 with TRBJ2-6; tentatively, D is TRBD2 (6 bases). Germline CDR1 LNHDA, CDR2 SQIVND (reference sequence). The V gene lost 3 bases and the J gene lost 3 bases, with 9 bases spanning the gap. The CDR3 consists of 15 residues. CDR3 loop: CASSISGGGANVLTF. In DNA form, the CDR3 reads TGTGCCAGTAGTATTAGCGGTGGTGGGGCCAACGTCCTGACTTTC.

The chain joins TRBV27 to TRBJ1-5; D is perhaps TRBD1 (6 bases). The V gene lost 4 bases and the J gene lost 3 bases, with 7 bases spanning the gap. This CDR3 comprises 13 residues. Germline V gives CDR1 MNHEY, CDR2 SMNVEV (reference sequence). The CDR3 sequence is CASSSGANQPQHF. Here the CDR3 DNA reads TGTGCCAGCAGTTCAGGGGCCAATCAGCCCCAGCATTTT.

The chain couples TRBV4-1 to TRBJ2-5, with D perhaps matching TRBD2 (6 bases). The CDR3 is 15 amino acids. Germline CDR1 reads MGHRA; CDR2 reads YSYEKL. Trimming took off 0 bases at V and 4 bases at J, with 12 bases between the two ends. The CDR3 protein is CASSQDARELETQYF. CDR3 DNA: TGCGCCAGCAGCCAAGATGCACGGGAGCTAGAGACCCAGTACTTC.

This chain joins TRBV7-9 and TRBJ2-7; D not certain. With 4 bases removed from V and 2 bases from J, the gap between germline ends came to 6 bases. The germline CDR1 and CDR2 sequences are SEHNR and FQNEAQ (reference sequence). The CDR3 has 12 amino acids. Here the CDR3 DNA reads TGTGCCAGCAGCTGGGAAACCTACGAGCAGTACTTC. This sequence encodes CASSWETYEQYF. Drawing the rest from reference TRBV7-9 and TRBJ2-7, the complete variable domain is DTGVSQNPRHKITKRGQNVTFRCDPISEHNRLYWYRQTLGQGPEFLTYFQNEAQLEKSRLLSDRFSAERPKGSFSTLEIQRTEQGDSAMYLCASSWETYEQYFGPGTRLTVT.

The V and J genes are TRBV5-1 and TRBJ1-2; TRBD1 agrees at 8 bases. Per germline, CDR1 SGHRS and CDR2 YFSETQ. CDR3 length equals 16 residues. V lost 4 bases to trimming and J lost 8 bases; unmatched junction nucleotides: 16. This chain's CDR3 is CASSPRPGQVFWGYTF. DNA of the CDR3: TGCGCCAGCAGCCCGCGTCCGGGACAGGTCTTTTGGGGCTACACCTTC.

This rearrangement joins TRBV19 to TRBJ2-3; 13 bases are a match to TRBD2. Germline CDR1 is LNHDA and CDR2 is SQIVND (reference sequence). V was clipped by 5 bases and J by 0 bases; unmatched bases: 5. The CDR3 is 17 amino acids. The CDR3, as DNA: TGTGCCAGTAGTCCTCGGACTAGCGGGAGTAGCACAGATACGCAGTATTTT. It encodes CASSPRTSGSSTDTQYF.

The chain uses TRBV13 and TRBJ2-7; 7 nucleotides agree with TRBD1. The V gene's germline CDR1 is PRHDT and CDR2 FYEKMQ (reference sequence). The CDR3 has 13 residues. The V and J ends lost 5 bases and 11 bases, in that order; junction bases with no gene match: 12. The CDR3, as DNA: TGTGCCAGCAGCCGGACAGGTTATCTCCGGGAGTACTTC. It codes for CASSRTGYLREYF.

This chain links TRBV27 with TRBJ1-5, with 7 nucleotides matching TRBD1. V lost 4 bases, J lost 11 bases, and 8 bases stayed unmatched. This CDR3 region has 13 residues. Germline loops: CDR1 MNHEY, CDR2 SMNVEV (reference sequence). CDR3 in DNA: TGTGCCAGCAGTTACACAGGGGAAGGGGCCCAGCATTTT. It codes for CASSYTGEGAQHF.